The present T cell receptor (beta chain) was sequenced within a study of memory CD8 T cells in hepatitis C reinfection. The wider study: HCV reinfection: RNA-positive following two negative tests at least 60 days apart. Late/post reinfection sampling occurred 12 to 24 weeks after detected reinfection.

Study findings and constraints: With 4 to 6 donors, public clonotype conclusions could not be definitive.

Indicated time point: late/post reinfection, 12 to 24 weeks after detection. Sorted cells were sequenced directly ex vivo without any in vitro expansion. Donors were people who inject drugs in the Montreal HEPCO cohort. The length of the CDR3 is 16 residues. On this clone: What it binds is unknown.

Some clones are missing from TCRdb's copy, which holds only in-frame ones; the method was immunoSEQ multiplex PCR. The sample records about 46,000 clones, nearly 90% being singletons. Source material: naive CD8+ T cells sorted from blood. V and J are TRBV21-1 and TRBJ2-4; the tabulated D call, TRBD2, remains unverified against the DNA. TRBV21-1 is tagged as a pseudogene. The receptor's source is a man between 18 and 29 years old with hepatitis C virus infection. The CDR3 nucleotides read TGTGCCAGCAGCATAAGCGGACTGTCAGCCAAAAACATTCAGTACTTC. It specifies CASSISGLSAKNIQYF.